This entry features one TCR beta chain sequence. The sample comes from a study of response to subunit inactivated influenza vaccine. CDR1 is DFQATT and CDR2 is SNEGSKA in the germline V gene (reference sequence). The CDR3 is made up of 17 amino acids. V lost 5 bases to trimming and J lost 1 base, with 23 bases between them. TCRdb itself ran the RT-PCR reads through MiXCR, one entry per CDR3 protein. The sample holds 150,000 to 200,000 distinct CDR3 sequences, approximately 12% seen once. The sample was also reused in another study, on T cells expressing NK-cell markers. This second study says: 5'RACE template switching with UMIs produced the TCR beta cDNA. There remained a lack of clarity about HCMV specificity of expanded NKG2C+ T cell clones.

The receptor was isolated from a man in his fifties or sixties who received an inactivated influenza vaccine. The J gene is TRBJ2-5, the V gene TRBV20-1; D is perhaps TRBD2 (7 bases). The material sequenced was CD8+ T cells sorted from PBMCs, taken 12 days after vaccination. CDR3 region: CSAPKSWAGALQETQYF. DNA of the CDR3: TGCAGTGCTCCGAAGAGTTGGGCGGGGGCCCTCCAAGAGACCCAGTACTTC.